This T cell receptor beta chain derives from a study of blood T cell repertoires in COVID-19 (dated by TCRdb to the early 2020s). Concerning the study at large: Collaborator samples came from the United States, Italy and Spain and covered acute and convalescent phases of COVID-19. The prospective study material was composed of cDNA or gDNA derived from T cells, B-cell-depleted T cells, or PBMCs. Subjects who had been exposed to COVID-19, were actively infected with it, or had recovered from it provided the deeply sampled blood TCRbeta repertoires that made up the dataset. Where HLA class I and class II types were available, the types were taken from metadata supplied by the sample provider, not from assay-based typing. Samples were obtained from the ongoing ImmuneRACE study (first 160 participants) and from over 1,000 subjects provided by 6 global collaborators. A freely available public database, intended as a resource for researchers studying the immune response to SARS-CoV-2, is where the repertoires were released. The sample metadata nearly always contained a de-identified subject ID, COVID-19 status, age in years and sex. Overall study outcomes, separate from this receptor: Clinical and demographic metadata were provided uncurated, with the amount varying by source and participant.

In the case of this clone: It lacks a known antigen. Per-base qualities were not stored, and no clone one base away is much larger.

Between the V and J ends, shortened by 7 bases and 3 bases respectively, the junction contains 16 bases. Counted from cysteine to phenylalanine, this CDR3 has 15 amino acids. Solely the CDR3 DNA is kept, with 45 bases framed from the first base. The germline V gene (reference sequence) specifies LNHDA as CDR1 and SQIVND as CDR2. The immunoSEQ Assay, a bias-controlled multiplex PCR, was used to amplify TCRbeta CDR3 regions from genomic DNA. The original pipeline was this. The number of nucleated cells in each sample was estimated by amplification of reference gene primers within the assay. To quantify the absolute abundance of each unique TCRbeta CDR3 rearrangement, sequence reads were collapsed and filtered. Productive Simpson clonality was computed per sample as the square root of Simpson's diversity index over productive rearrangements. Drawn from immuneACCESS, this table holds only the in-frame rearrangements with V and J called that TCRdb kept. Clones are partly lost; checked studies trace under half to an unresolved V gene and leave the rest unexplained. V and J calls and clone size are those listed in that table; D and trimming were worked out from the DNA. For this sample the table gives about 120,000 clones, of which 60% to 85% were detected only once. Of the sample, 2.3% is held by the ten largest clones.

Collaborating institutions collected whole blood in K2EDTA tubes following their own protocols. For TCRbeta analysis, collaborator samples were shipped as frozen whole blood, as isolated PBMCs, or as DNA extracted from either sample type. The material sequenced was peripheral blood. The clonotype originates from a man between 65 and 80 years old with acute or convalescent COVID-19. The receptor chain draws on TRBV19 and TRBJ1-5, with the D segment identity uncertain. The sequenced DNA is TGTGCCAGTACTCCTAGCCGCCAGTACAATCAGCCCCAGCATTTT. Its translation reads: CASTPSRQYNQPQHF.